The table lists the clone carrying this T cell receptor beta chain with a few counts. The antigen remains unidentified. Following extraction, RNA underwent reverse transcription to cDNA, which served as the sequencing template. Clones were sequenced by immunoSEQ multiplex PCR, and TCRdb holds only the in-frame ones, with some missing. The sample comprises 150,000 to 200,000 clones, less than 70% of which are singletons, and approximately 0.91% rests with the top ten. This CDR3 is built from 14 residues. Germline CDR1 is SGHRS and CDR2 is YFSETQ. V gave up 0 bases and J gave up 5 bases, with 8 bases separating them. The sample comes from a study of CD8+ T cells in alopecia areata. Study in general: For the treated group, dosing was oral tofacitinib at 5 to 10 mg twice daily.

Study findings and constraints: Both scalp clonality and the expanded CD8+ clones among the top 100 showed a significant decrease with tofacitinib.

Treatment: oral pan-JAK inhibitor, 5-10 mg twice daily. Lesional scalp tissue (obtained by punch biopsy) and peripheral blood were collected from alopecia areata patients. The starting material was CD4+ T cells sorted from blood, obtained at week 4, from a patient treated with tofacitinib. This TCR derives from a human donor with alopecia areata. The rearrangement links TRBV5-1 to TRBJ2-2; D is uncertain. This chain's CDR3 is CASSLASVTGELFF. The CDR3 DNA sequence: TGCGCCAGCAGCTTGGCCTCAGTAACCGGGGAGCTGTTTTTT.